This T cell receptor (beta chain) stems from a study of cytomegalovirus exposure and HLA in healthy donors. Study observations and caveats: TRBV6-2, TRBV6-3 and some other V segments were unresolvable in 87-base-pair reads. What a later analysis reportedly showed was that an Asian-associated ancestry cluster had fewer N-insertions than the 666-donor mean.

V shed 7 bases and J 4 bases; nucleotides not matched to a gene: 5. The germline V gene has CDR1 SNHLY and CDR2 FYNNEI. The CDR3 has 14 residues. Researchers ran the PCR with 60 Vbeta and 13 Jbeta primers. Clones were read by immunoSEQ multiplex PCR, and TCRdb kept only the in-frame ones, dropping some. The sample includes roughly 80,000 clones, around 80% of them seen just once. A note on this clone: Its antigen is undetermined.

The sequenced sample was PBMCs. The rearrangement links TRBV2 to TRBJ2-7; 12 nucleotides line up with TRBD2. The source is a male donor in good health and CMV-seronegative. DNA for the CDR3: TGTGCCAGCAACGGACTAGCGGGACCTTACGAGCAGTACTTC. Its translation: CASNGLAGPYEQYF.